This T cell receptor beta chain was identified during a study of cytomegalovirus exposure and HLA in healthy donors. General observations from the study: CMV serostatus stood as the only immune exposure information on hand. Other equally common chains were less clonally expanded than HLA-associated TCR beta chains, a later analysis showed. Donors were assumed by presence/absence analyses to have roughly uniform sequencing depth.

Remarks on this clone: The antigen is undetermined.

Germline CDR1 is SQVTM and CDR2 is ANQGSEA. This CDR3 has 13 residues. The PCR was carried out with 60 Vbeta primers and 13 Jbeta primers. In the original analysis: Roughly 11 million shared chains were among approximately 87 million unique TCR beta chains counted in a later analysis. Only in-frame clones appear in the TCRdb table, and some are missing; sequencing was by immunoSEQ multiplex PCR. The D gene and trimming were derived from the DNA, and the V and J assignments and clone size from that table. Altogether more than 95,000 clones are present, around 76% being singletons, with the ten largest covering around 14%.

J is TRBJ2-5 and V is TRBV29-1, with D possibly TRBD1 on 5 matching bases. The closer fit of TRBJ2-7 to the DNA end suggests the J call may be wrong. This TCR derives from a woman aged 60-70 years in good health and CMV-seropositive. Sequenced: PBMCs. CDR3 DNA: TGCAGCGTTGTAGAGACAGTAGCCTACGAGCAGTACTTC. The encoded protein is CSVVETVAYEQYF.